A single T cell receptor beta chain is shown here with its context. The antigen is undetermined. This same CDR3 is encoded by further DNA sequences in the sample. Nominally healthy donors provided the samples, though records likely missed some immune exposures. Researchers ran the PCR with 60 Vbeta and 13 Jbeta primers. Sequenced by immunoSEQ multiplex PCR; TCRdb stores in-frame clones only, minus some. The sample has 70,000 or so clones, more than 75% seen once; the top ten hold roughly 2%. The sample is drawn from a study of cytomegalovirus exposure and HLA in healthy donors. At the level of the study: Early release data held approximately 81 million unique TCRs from HLA-typed donors.

Whole-study results and caveats: Earlier results showed most TCR beta V segments being productive about 87% or about 30% of the time.

The germline gives CDR1 LGHNA, CDR2 YNFKEQ. This CDR3 comprises 20 residues. V was clipped by 3 bases and J by 0 bases; unmatched bases: 12. This TCR was recovered from a man aged 18 to 29 in good health and CMV-seronegative. The sequencing sample was made of PBMCs. The genes are TRBV4-2 and TRBJ2-6; 9 bases are shared with TRBD1. The CDR3 is CASSQRLIAQGASGANVLTF. CDR3 in DNA: TGTGCCAGCAGCCAGCGTCTGATCGCACAGGGGGCCTCTGGGGCCAACGTCCTGACTTTC.